Below, 2 T cell receptor beta chains from the same sample are listed, as sequenced in a study of T cell changes during pregnancy in multiple sclerosis. TCRdb's copy holds only in-frame clones and misses some; the assay was immunoSEQ multiplex PCR. The table shows about 69,000 clones, with roughly 91% occurring only once. The material was peripheral blood, obtained in the third trimester of pregnancy. These TCRs come from a female donor with multiple sclerosis, enrolled in a pregnancy study.

The DNA for the CDR3 is TGTGCCAGCTCACTACGACGAGCGGGGGCCCCAGGAGGCACCGGGGAGCTGTTTTTT. It encodes CASSLRRAGAPGGTGELFF. J is TRBJ2-2 and V is TRBV18; 8 bases are a match to TRBD2. Germline CDR1 is KGHSH and CDR2 is LQKENI. The CDR3 has 19 residues. Losses at the gene ends were 4 bases for V and 4 bases for J; bases not matched to a gene: 17.

This rearrangement joins TRBV27 to TRBJ1-6; D is uncertain. V was clipped by 6 bases and J by 2 bases, with 8 bases between them. Germline V gene lookup returns CDR1 MNHEY and CDR2 SMNVEV (reference sequence). This CDR3 region has 14 residues. CDR3 region: CASSPGTYNSPLHF. Written as DNA, the CDR3 is TGTGCCAGCAGCCCCGGGACCTATAATTCACCCCTCCACTTT.